Detailed here is one T cell receptor (beta chain). Source study methods: It was from reference gene primer amplification that nucleated cell counts were estimated. The method was immunoSEQ multiplex PCR; TCRdb's version includes in-frame clones alone and lacks a portion of them. D and trimming were read from the DNA, whereas the V and J calls and clone size are those reported in that table. The table records under 450,000 clones, approximately 90% of them present only once. Recruited during active infection, patients (from Seattle) were subsequently followed longitudinally. The data belong to a study of blood T cell repertoires in COVID-19. Study-wide background: The study drew acute and convalescent COVID-19 samples from the United States, Italy and Spain. From T cells, B-cell-depleted T cells, or PBMCs came the material, which was cDNA or gDNA.

Germline V gene data show CDR1 as MNHEY and CDR2 as SVGAGI. This CDR3 is 14 amino acids long. Between the trimmed V and J ends, which lost 4 bases and 3 bases, there was a span of 12 bases. The chain couples TRBV6-5 to TRBJ1-1, with a tentative D call TRBD1 (5 bases). The sample consisted of peripheral blood. The receptor comes from a woman aged 40 to 50 with COVID-19, enrolled during active disease. As DNA, the CDR3 is TGTGCCAGCAGTTTCCGACAGACTTACACTGAAGCTTTCTTT. Amino acid sequence: CASSFRQTYTEAFF.